These T cell receptor beta chains were read from a single sample in a study of cytomegalovirus exposure and HLA in healthy donors. Profiling relied on immunoSEQ multiplex PCR, and the TCRdb table lists in-frame clones only, not all of them. This sample has around 63,000 clones; approximately 79% occur once, and the top ten carry less than 3.5%. Sequenced: PBMCs. Receptors were obtained from a woman aged 30 to 39 in good health and CMV-seronegative. Each CDR3 is given with its conserved first and last residue. The D gene is left open where the match is weak. A row's size may be missing; if present it is once, few, many or a size class.

>TRBV6-5|NA|NA|TRBJ1-1
TGTGCCAGCAGTTACTCCCAGGGGAACACTGAAGCTTTCTTT
CASSYSQGNTEAFF
>TRBV30|NA|NA|TRBJ1-6
TGTGCCTGGAGTGTAGCTAATTCACCCCTCCACTTT
CAWSVANSPLHF
>TRBV2|NA|NA|TRBJ2-6
TGTGCCAGCAGTGAAAACTCCAACGTCCTGACTTTC
CASSENSNVLTF
>TRBV28|NA|TRBD1|TRBJ1-2
TGTGCCAGCAGTTTATGGAGTGGGACAGGGAGCTATGGCTACACCTTC
CASSLWSGTGSYGYTF
>TRBV2|NA|TRBD1|TRBJ1-1
TGTGCCAGCAGTGAGGGACAGGGAGGAACTGAAGCTTTCTTT
CASSEGQGGTEAFF
>TRBV4-3|few|NA|TRBJ1-2
TGCGCCAGCAGCCAAGTAATCGGAGAAGGCTACACCTTC
CASSQVIGEGYTF
>TRBV7-6|NA|TRBD2|TRBJ2-1
TGTGCCAGCAGCCCCCGACTAGCATATGAGCAGTTCTTC
CASSPRLAYEQFF
>TRBV4-3|NA|NA|TRBJ2-7
TGCGCCAGCAGCCAAGATGGCAGGTTTTCCTACGAGCAGTACTTC
CASSQDGRFSYEQYF
>TRBV7-8|once|TRBD1|TRBJ1-1
TGTGCCAGCAGCCGGACAGGGGGCGAGGGCACTGAAGCTTTCTTT
CASSRTGGEGTEAFF
>TRBV7-6|NA|TRBD2|TRBJ2-1
TGTGCCAGCAGCTTGGTCCCAGCGGGGTCAAACTCCTACAATGAGCAGTTCTTC
CASSLVPAGSNSYNEQFF
>TRBV11-3|NA|TRBD2|TRBJ2-5
TGTGCCAGCAGCTCGGGACTAGCGGTTCTCCAAGAGACCCAGTACTTC
CASSSGLAVLQETQYF
>TRBV5-1|NA|NA|TRBJ2-4
TGCGCCAGCAGCTTAGGGGCACTAGCCAAAAACATTCAGTACTTC
CASSLGALAKNIQYF
>TRBV7-9|NA|NA|TRBJ1-1
TGTGCCAGCAGCCCGGACTCCCATACTGAAGCTTTCTTT
CASSPDSHTEAFF
>TRBV4-1|NA|TRBD1|TRBJ2-2
TGCGCCAGCAGCCAAGCAGGGGGCTTTACCGGGGAGCTGTTTTTT
CASSQAGGFTGELFF
>TRBV5-4|NA|TRBD2|TRBJ2-5
TGTGCCAGCAGCGGGGGACTAGCGGAAGAGACCCAGTACTTC
CASSGGLAEETQYF
>TRBV7-2|NA|NA|TRBJ2-1
TGTGCCAGCAGCTTAGAAGTAGAGGGGGGGCCGCAGTTCTTC
CASSLEVEGGPQFF
>TRBV7-6|NA|TRBD1|TRBJ1-4
TGTGCCAGCAGCTCCCCAAAACAGGGGGGGGTCGAAAAACTGTTTTTT
CASSSPKQGGVEKLFF
>TRBV6-5|NA|NA|TRBJ1-1
TGTGCCAGCAGTTCGACTAATATCGGGACTGAAGCTTTCTTT
CASSSTNIGTEAFF
>TRBV5-1|NA|TRBD1|TRBJ1-2
TGCGCCAGCAGCCGAGGGACAGCCAACTATGGCTACACCTTC
CASSRGTANYGYTF
>TRBV29-1|NA|NA|TRBJ1-1
TGCAGCGTTGAAGATCACCTCTCACCACGCCAGGGCACTGAAGCTTTCTTT
CSVEDHLSPRQGTEAFF
>TRBV27|NA|TRBD1|TRBJ1-1
TGTGCCAGCAGTTTCTTACACGACAGGGCCGAAGCTTTCTTT
CASSFLHDRAEAFF
>TRBV7-9|NA|NA|TRBJ2-5
TGTGCCAGCAGCTTACTCCGGGACACCCAAGAGACCCAGTACTTC
CASSLLRDTQETQYF
>TRBV7-9|NA|TRBD2|TRBJ2-5
TGTGCCAGCAGCCCACAACTAGCGGGGCAAGAGACCCAGTACTTC
CASSPQLAGQETQYF
>TRBV7-9|NA|TRBD2|TRBJ2-2
TGTGCCAGCAGCTACGGACTAGCGGGAGCAAAAGGGGAGCTGTTTTTT
CASSYGLAGAKGELFF
>TRBV2|few|NA|TRBJ2-4
TGTGCCAGCATGCGGGAAGCAAGGGGAACCAAAAACATTCAGTACTTC
CASMREARGTKNIQYF
>TRBV10-1|NA|NA|TRBJ2-7
TGCGCCAGCAGTGGGGCAGAAGGGGCCTACGAGCAGTACTTC
CASSGAEGAYEQYF
>TRBV5-1|NA|NA|TRBJ2-1
TGCGCCAGCAGCGCCGAAGGAGGACCCTTAAATGAGCAGTTCTTC
CASSAEGGPLNEQFF
>TRBV19|NA|NA|TRBJ1-1
TGTGCCAGTAGTATAATAGCACACCCAAACACTGAAGCTTTCTTT
CASSIIAHPNTEAFF
>TRBV9|NA|NA|TRBJ2-3
TGTGCCAGCAGCGTAGAACTCGGGGAGCGGGATACGCAGTATTTT
CASSVELGERDTQYF
>TRBV5-4|NA|NA|TRBJ1-2
TGTGCCAGCAGCAGCGAGGATATCTATGGCTACACCTTC
CASSSEDIYGYTF
>TRBV5-4|NA|TRBD1|TRBJ1-4
TGTGCCAGCAGCTTGCGAGGGGGCAGGGATGAAAAACTGTTTTTT
CASSLRGGRDEKLFF
>TRBV29-1|NA|NA|TRBJ2-7
TGCAGCGCCGGCGGGCATTCTAACGAGCAGTACTTC
CSAGGHSNEQYF
>TRBV4-1|few|NA|TRBJ2-2
TGCGCCAGCAGCCAAGCCCAGGGTTTAATCGGGGAGCTGTTTTTT
CASSQAQGLIGELFF
>TRBV2|NA|NA|TRBJ1-4
TGTGCCAGCGGGCTGGTCAGGGCTAATGAAAAACTGTTTTTT
CASGLVRANEKLFF
>TRBV20-1|NA|NA|TRBJ2-5
TGCAGTGCCAGCCAAGAGACCCAGTACTTC
CSASQETQYF
>TRBV7-6|NA|NA|TRBJ1-1
TGTGCCAGCAGCTCCCGGGGGAACACTGAAGCTTTCTTT
CASSSRGNTEAFF
>TRBV4-3|NA|TRBD2|TRBJ2-1
TGCGCCAGCAGCCTAAGTGGCCTAGCGGGAGCGAATGAGCAGTTCTTC
CASSLSGLAGANEQFF
>TRBV29-1|NA|TRBD2|TRBJ2-4
TGCAGCGTTGAAACTAGCGGGGTAGACATTCAGTACTTC
CSVETSGVDIQYF
>TRBV27|NA|TRBD1|TRBJ2-3
TGTGCCAGCACCGGCCCGACAGCAGGGGGCGCGACAGATACGCAGTATTTT
CASTGPTAGGATDTQYF
>TRBV6-1|NA|TRBD1|TRBJ1-2
TGTGCCACCGCCCAGGACAGGGCGGGGGGCTACACCTTC
CATAQDRAGGYTF
>TRBV13|few|NA|TRBJ2-5
TGTGCCAGCAGCTTAGGGTCAGCCCTAGGAGAGACCCAGTACTTC
CASSLGSALGETQYF
>TRBV5-1|NA|NA|TRBJ2-5
TGCGCCAGCAGGGCTGATCAAGAGACCCAGTACTTC
CASRADQETQYF
>TRBV4-3|few|NA|TRBJ1-6
TGCGCCAGCAGCCAGAACAGGGTCGGTTCACCCCTCCACTTT
CASSQNRVGSPLHF